This T cell receptor (beta chain) was recorded in a study of post-analysis software for immune sequencing data. Points from the study as a whole: Patients showed TRBV5-6, TRBV5-1 and TRBV20-1 among five TRBV segments more frequent than in controls.

TCR beta cDNA libraries had unique molecular identifiers. In TCRdb, the PCR reads were re-called with MiXCR into one record per CDR3 protein. The data hold 400,000 to 500,000 distinct CDR3 sequences, with 39% observed a single time. With V trimmed by 0 bases and J by 3 bases, 2 bases remained unmatched. The germline CDR1 and CDR2 sequences are SGHRS and YFSETQ. This CDR3 spans 16 amino acids. This clonotype appeared a few times. Its antigen is unknown. Sequencing input: blood. The sequence came from a girl aged 2-10 years with multiple sclerosis. The chain links TRBV5-1 to TRBJ2-1, with 11 bases that match TRBD2. The CDR3 DNA follows: TGCGCCAGCAGCTTGGGGGGGACTAGCGGCTACAATGAGCAGTTCTTC. Translated, it gives CASSLGGTSGYNEQFF.